This entry concerns a single TCR beta chain. Its antigen is not identified. PCR involved 60 Vbeta and 13 Jbeta primers. Original processing methods: Roughly 10 million shared chains were among 80 million or so unique TCR beta chains counted in a later analysis. Clones were sequenced by immunoSEQ multiplex PCR, and TCRdb holds only the in-frame ones, with some missing. V and J calls and clone size are those listed in that table; D and trimming were worked out from the DNA. This repertoire shows roughly 130,000 clones, roughly 70% found once; its top ten account for more than 3.5%. This CDR3 is 13 amino acids long. V gave up 6 bases and J gave up 6 bases; unmatched junction bases: 6. In germline, CDR1 is SNHLY, CDR2 FYNNEI. This entry is derived from a study of cytomegalovirus exposure and HLA in healthy donors. As for the study in general: T cells numbering approximately 170 million yielded approximately 120 million unique TCR beta sequences in an earlier analysis. As released early, the data held roughly 85 million unique TCRs from HLA-typed donors.

Study-level results: The investigators catalogued 150 or so TCR beta chains as cytomegalovirus-associated.

Sequencing used PBMCs. The V call is TRBV2, the J call TRBJ1-2; 8 bases align to TRBD1. The TCR sequence derives from a man in his late teens or twenties in good health and CMV-seropositive. The CDR3, as DNA: TGTGCCAGCAGGGAACAGACAGGGGATGGCTACACCTTC. Translation gives CASREQTGDGYTF.